These 15 T cell receptor beta chains share one sample of origin, sequenced in a study of shared clonotypes between healthy human individuals. Measured with immunoSEQ multiplex PCR; TCRdb has only the in-frame clones, and not every one. The sample records more than 400,000 clones, about 84% being singletons. Input material: PBMCs. The receptor source for this set is a woman aged 40 to 50 in good health. Some clones in this sample may be carry-over from other donors' samples.

The rearrangement joins TRBV4-1 to TRBJ2-1, with TRBD2 identical over 7 bases. Trimming at V came to 4 bases and at J to 8 bases, leaving 8 bases not matched to a gene. The CDR3 contains 14 residues. Germline CDR1 MGHRA, CDR2 YSYEKL. The CDR3 here is CASSPRGSVHEQFF. DNA for the CDR3: TGCGCCAGCAGCCCGCGGGGGTCGGTACATGAGCAGTTCTTC.

The chain links TRBV11-2 to TRBJ2-7, with TRBD2 identical over 7 bases. The CDR3 sequence is 16 residues long. Germline loops: CDR1 SGHAT, CDR2 FQNNGV. The V segment lost 2 bases and the J segment 2 bases; nucleotides outside the gene matches: 9. The chain's CDR3 is CASSLLAEQATYEQYF. The CDR3 nucleotides are TGTGCCAGCAGCTTACTAGCGGAGCAAGCTACCTACGAGCAGTACTTC.

The chain employs TRBV28 and TRBJ2-5; D assignment may be TRBD1 or TRBD2 (7 bases each). Germline CDR1 and CDR2: MDHEN and SYDVKM. The CDR3 spans 15 residues. Trimming cost V 5 bases and J 5 bases, with 18 bases left between them. CDR3 nucleotides: TGTGCCAGCAGTCGACCTCGACAGGGAGGGGAGACCCAGTACTTC. This codes for CASSRPRQGGETQYF.

V usage is TRBV5-1 and J usage is TRBJ2-1; 7 bases are shared with TRBD2. Trimming cost V 3 bases and J 10 bases; bases outside gene matches: 10. The CDR3 consists of 14 residues. Germline-derived CDR1 and CDR2 are SGHRS and YFSETQ. The CDR3 reads CASSSSGEGWEQFF. The CDR3 coding sequence is TGCGCCAGCAGCTCCAGCGGGGAGGGGTGGGAGCAGTTCTTC.

This clone was recorded once. The chain uses TRBV18 and TRBJ2-2, with D possibly called TRBD1 or TRBD2 (5 bases each). V gave up 2 bases and J gave up 3 bases, with 16 bases separating them. CDR3 length: 17 residues. In germline, CDR1 is KGHSH, CDR2 LQKENI. The CDR3 DNA reads TGTGCCAGCTCACCAGCAGGGAGTCTCGATTACACCGGGGAGCTGTTTTTT. Protein product: CASSPAGSLDYTGELFF.

Concerning this clone itself: Different DNA sequences within this sample yield the same CDR3. The gene calls are TRBV28 and TRBJ2-1, with 11 bases that match TRBD2. The CDR3 spans 15 residues. The V segment lost 3 bases and the J segment 4 bases; nucleotides outside the gene matches: 2. The germline V gene has CDR1 MDHEN and CDR2 SYDVKM. The CDR3 loop is CASSLGLAEYNEQFF. For the CDR3, the DNA is TGTGCCAGCAGTTTGGGACTAGCGGAGTACAATGAGCAGTTCTTC.

With respect to this clone: This likely reflects a read error, since a far larger clone is one base away. Other DNA sequences of this sample code for an identical CDR3. J is TRBJ2-3 and V is TRBV25-1; D not certain. With 5 bases removed from V and 0 bases from J, the gap between germline ends came to 9 bases. This CDR3 is 14 amino acids long. The germline CDR1 and CDR2 sequences are MGHDK and SYGVNS. The CDR3 DNA follows: TGTGCCAGCAGTACCCGTGACAGCACAGATACGCAGTATTTT. Its translation: CASSTRDSTDTQYF.

This clone appeared once. CDR3: CAWRARVGEKLFF. DNA for the CDR3: TGTGCCTGGAGGGCCCGGGTCGGCGAAAAACTGTTTTTT. This rearrangement joins TRBV30 to TRBJ1-4; D unresolved. Germline CDR1 reads GTSNPN; CDR2 reads SVGIG (reference sequence). V was trimmed by 3 bases and J by 8 bases, leaving 13 bases between them. This CDR3 spans 13 amino acids.

For this clone: At the DNA level, this CDR3 is encoded by other sequences in the same sample as well. The gene calls are TRBV30 and TRBJ2-5, with no clear D. The CDR3 covers 14 residues. V was trimmed by 0 bases and J by 9 bases, leaving 17 bases between them. CDR1 is GTSNPN and CDR2 is SVGIG in the germline V gene (reference sequence). CDR3 DNA: TGTGCCTGGAGTGTACACGGTGACGGTGGGGCCCAGTACTTC. It specifies CAWSVHGDGGAQYF.

CDR3 nucleotides: TGTGCCAGCACCAGCACCTATGGCTACACCTTC. This encodes CASTSTYGYTF. J is TRBJ1-2 and V is TRBV6-6; D is ambiguous. The CDR3 contains 11 residues. Germline-derived CDR1 and CDR2 are MNHNY and SVGAGI (reference sequence). V was cut by 7 bases and J by 4 bases, with 7 bases left in between.

The V gene is TRBV7-9, the J gene TRBJ1-1; D might be TRBD1 (5 bases). CDR1 is SEHNR and CDR2 is FQNEAQ in the germline V gene (reference sequence). The CDR3 runs to 14 residues. Trimming shortened V by 4 bases and J by 0 bases, and 9 bases separated the two germline ends. The CDR3 DNA is TGTGCCAGCAGCTCCCACAGGATGAACACTGAAGCTTTCTTT. Translated: CASSSHRMNTEAFF.

J is TRBJ2-5 and V is TRBV2, with a weak D call TRBD2 (5 bases). CDR3 size: 13 residues. Germline lookup yields CDR1 SNHLY and CDR2 FYNNEI. Between the trimmed V and J ends, which lost 9 bases and 3 bases, there was a span of 14 bases. CDR3: CARGRGPEETQYF. Here the CDR3 DNA reads TGTGCCAGAGGCCGGGGTCCCGAAGAGACCCAGTACTTC.

As to this clone: A far more abundant clone sits one base away, making this likely a read error. The sample carries other DNA sequences with the same CDR3. V gene TRBV6-5 combines with J gene TRBJ1-1, with TRBD1 as a possible D gene (6 bases). The CDR3 spans 16 residues. Trimming removed 2 bases from V and 1 base from J, with 14 bases in between. The germline V gene has CDR1 MNHEY and CDR2 SVGAGI. The CDR3 reads CASSYPLQGGNTEAFF. The DNA of the CDR3 is TGTGCCAGCAGTTACCCGCTACAGGGAGGGAACACTGAAGCTTTCTTT.

This clone has ten or more counts. Additional DNA sequences in this sample encode the identical CDR3. The V and J genes are TRBV2 and TRBJ2-3; D uncertain. Germline CDR1 reads SNHLY; CDR2 reads FYNNEI. V lost 8 bases and J lost 4, with 10 bases in between. This CDR3 has 12 residues. DNA for the CDR3: TGTGCCAGCCACACCCTCCCAGATACGCAGTATTTT. This codes for CASHTLPDTQYF.

This clone was detected only a few times. This chain connects TRBV28 to TRBJ1-5; possibly TRBD1 for D (5 bases). The CDR3 sequence is 16 residues long. The V gene's germline CDR1 is MDHEN and CDR2 SYDVKM. V lost 2 bases and J 7 bases, leaving 18 bases between the germline ends. The CDR3 DNA is TGTGCCAGCAGTTTACTGACCGTTGGGGGAAGACAGCCCCAGCATTTT. This encodes CASSLLTVGGRQPQHF.